These 32 T cell receptor beta chains were all obtained from the same sample, sequenced in a study of immune cell composition in non-small cell lung cancer. Assay used: immunoSEQ multiplex PCR; TCRdb lists only in-frame clones, some missing. The sample includes approximately 3,100 clones, approximately 85% of them seen just once. The sequenced sample consisted of lung tumor tissue. These receptors all come from a human donor with non-small cell lung cancer.

The chain joins TRBV29-1 to TRBJ2-3; 10 positions match TRBD2. CDR3 length equals 15 residues. Trimming removed 4 bases from V and 6 bases from J; junction bases left unmatched: 10. Germline assignment: CDR1 SQVTM and CDR2 ANQGSEA. The CDR3 sequence is CSVVRGAGGPDTQYF. The CDR3 bases are TGCAGCGTTGTTAGAGGAGCGGGAGGGCCGGATACGCAGTATTTT.

The V and J genes are TRBV6-1 and TRBJ1-2; D might be TRBD1 (6 bases). Trimming removed 5 bases from V and 6 bases from J, with 19 bases in between. Germline V gives CDR1 MNHNS, CDR2 SASEGT. This CDR3 contains 15 residues. The CDR3 spells CASSPVLGQWNGYTF. The DNA for the CDR3 is TGTGCCAGCAGTCCCGTCTTGGGACAATGGAATGGCTACACCTTC.

The J gene is TRBJ2-5, the V gene TRBV11-2; 7 nucleotides line up with TRBD1. The germline V gene encodes CDR1 SGHAT and CDR2 FQNNGV. CDR3 length: 15 amino acids. With V trimmed by 2 bases and J by 3 bases, 6 bases remained unmatched. CDR3 amino acids: CASSLRRTGEETQYF. In DNA, the CDR3 is TGTGCCAGCAGCTTACGTCGGACAGGCGAAGAGACCCAGTACTTC.

The rearrangement joins TRBV2 to TRBJ2-3; 7 nucleotides agree with TRBD2. The CDR3 is made up of 14 amino acids. The J segment lost 5 bases and the V segment lost 6 bases, leaving 8 bases of the junction unmatched. Germline V CDR1 and CDR2: SNHLY, FYNNEI. The CDR3 sequence: CASSLGAGRDTQYF. CDR3 DNA sequence: TGTGCCAGCAGCCTAGGAGCGGGGAGAGATACGCAGTATTTT.

The V and J genes are TRBV19 and TRBJ2-7; D is ambiguous. From germline, CDR1 is LNHDA and CDR2 SQIVND (reference sequence). This CDR3 is 14 amino acids long. Trimming cost V 2 bases and J 1 base, with 9 bases left between them. The CDR3 nucleotides read TGTGCCAGTAGTATACTCGCAGAATCCTACGAGCAGTACTTC. It translates to CASSILAESYEQYF.

This clone has only one observation. V and J are TRBV7-9 and TRBJ1-5; TRBD1 aligns across 11 bases. CDR1 is SEHNR, CDR2 FQNEAQ, per germline (reference sequence). The CDR3 runs to 15 residues. With V trimmed by 5 bases and J by 7 bases, 7 bases remained unmatched. The CDR3 spells CASSLGQGAGQPQHF. Written as DNA, the CDR3 is TGTGCCAGCAGCCTTGGACAGGGGGCAGGACAGCCCCAGCATTTT.

CDR3 residues: CASSLDSLAGQETQYF. The CDR3 DNA is TGTGCCAGCAGCTTGGATTCCCTAGCGGGCCAAGAGACCCAGTACTTC. The chain is built from TRBV7-2 and TRBJ2-5, with 8 bases that match TRBD2. The germline CDR1 and CDR2 sequences are SGHTA and FQGNSA. V lost 3 bases and J lost 1; bases outside the gene matches: 7. The CDR3 is 16 residues long.

This clone was detected only once. The chain links TRBV7-8 to TRBJ2-5; 7 nucleotides align to TRBD2. Per the germline V gene, CDR1 is SGHVS and CDR2 is FQNEAQ. Trimming at V came to 7 bases and at J to 1 base, leaving 9 bases not matched to a gene. The CDR3 extends over 15 amino acids. CDR3 nucleotides: TGTGCCAGCACGCTCACCGAGCGGGGCCAAGAGACCCAGTACTTC. Translating gives CASTLTERGQETQYF.

The chain is built from TRBV11-3 and TRBJ2-3; D is ambiguous. V was cut by 5 bases and J by 4 bases, with 10 bases left in between. This CDR3 has 13 amino acids. CDR1 is SGHNT, CDR2 YENEEA, per germline. The CDR3 loop reads CASSGRRSDTQYF. In DNA, the CDR3 is TGTGCCAGCAGCGGCCGAAGATCAGATACGCAGTATTTT.

The chain combines TRBV28 with TRBJ2-2, with D possibly matching TRBD1 (6 bases). This CDR3 is built from 15 residues. Trimming removed 3 bases at V and 5 bases at J, with 13 bases between. Germline V gives CDR1 MDHEN, CDR2 SYDVKM. CDR3 bases: TGTGCCAGCAGTTTTGGACAGACCGATACCGGGGAGCTGTTTTTT. Encoded protein: CASSFGQTDTGELFF. Using reference TRBV28 and TRBJ2-2 for the parts outside the CDR3, the full variable domain is DVKVTQSSRYLVKRTGEKVFLECVQDMDHENMFWYRQDPGLGLRLIYFSYDVKMKEKGDIPEGYSVSREKKERFSLILESASTNQTSMYLCASSFGQTDTGELFFGEGSRLTVL.

This clone was seen only once. The gene calls are TRBV2 and TRBJ1-2, with TRBD1 matching 10 bases. The CDR3 has 14 amino acids. The germline gives CDR1 SNHLY, CDR2 FYNNEI. The V and J ends lost 6 bases and 7 bases, in that order; junction bases with no gene match: 8. The CDR3 DNA reads as TGTGCCAGCAGACCGGGACAGGGGTTGGGTGGCTACACCTTC. Encoded protein: CASRPGQGLGGYTF.

The V gene is TRBV5-1, the J gene TRBJ2-5; 8 bases are shared with TRBD1. The germline CDR1 and CDR2 sequences are SGHRS and YFSETQ. This CDR3 is 15 amino acids long. Trimming cost V 4 bases and J 2 bases; bases outside gene matches: 7. CDR3 coding DNA: TGCGCCAGCAGCGGCGACACAGGGGGACAAGAGACCCAGTACTTC. Its protein product is CASSGDTGGQETQYF.

This rearrangement joins TRBV6-6 to TRBJ2-7; 11 nucleotides align to TRBD2. CDR1 and CDR2 (germline): MNHNY, SVGAGI (reference sequence). The CDR3 is 15 residues long. The trim removed 6 bases at V and 1 base at J, leaving 5 bases unmatched. Here the CDR3 reads CASSSGTSGSYEQYV. CDR3 DNA sequence: TGTGCCAGCAGCTCCGGGACTAGCGGTTCCTACGAGCAGTACGTC.

This clone appeared a single time. CDR3 sequence (DNA): TGCGCCAGCAGCCAAGAGTATCGGGGGGCAGTGGGTGAAAAACTGTTTTTT. Amino acids: CASSQEYRGAVGEKLFF. The chain couples TRBV4-3 to TRBJ1-4; D perhaps matches TRBD1 (6 bases). The CDR3 sequence is 17 residues long. Germline loops: CDR1 LGHNA, CDR2 YSLEER. The V end lost 0 bases, the J end lost 7 bases, and 18 bases lay between the germline ends.

V is TRBV7-9 and J is TRBJ1-6, with TRBD1 as a possible D gene (5 bases). Germline CDR1 and CDR2: SEHNR and FQNEAQ (reference sequence). The CDR3 consists of 18 residues. V lost 5 bases to trimming and J lost 10 bases, with 27 bases between them. CDR3 residues: CASSPPVGLQGFESPLHF. The CDR3 DNA sequence: TGTGCCAGCAGCCCCCCCGTTGGTCTGCAGGGTTTTGAATCACCCCTCCACTTT.

This rearrangement joins TRBV18 to TRBJ1-4; 10 nucleotides match TRBD1. Germline V lookup: CDR1 KGHSH, CDR2 LQKENI. The junction had 3 bases not matched to a gene; V was cut back by 0 bases and J by 8 bases. This CDR3 has 15 amino acids. Written as DNA, the CDR3 is TGTGCCAGCTCACCACCGGGACAGGGGCGAGAAAAACTGTTTTTT. Its protein is CASSPPGQGREKLFF.

V is TRBV30 and J is TRBJ1-5; the D is unclear. The V end lost 1 base, the J end lost 0 bases, and 7 bases lay between the germline ends. Germline CDR1 and CDR2: GTSNPN and SVGIG (reference sequence). The CDR3 covers 14 residues. CDR3 coding DNA: TGTGCCTGGAGTGCGAGAAATAGCAATCAGCCCCAGCATTTT. Translating it yields CAWSARNSNQPQHF.

This clone occurred a few times. V is TRBV27 and J is TRBJ1-5; D call uncertain. This CDR3 contains 15 residues. Looked up from germline, CDR1 is MNHEY and CDR2 is SMNVEV (reference sequence). V lost 5 bases to trimming and J lost 2 bases, with 13 bases between them. Here the CDR3 DNA reads TGTGCCAGCAGTCCACTCTTAAGTGGCAATCAGCCCCAGCATTTT. Amino acids: CASSPLLSGNQPQHF.

V gene TRBV7-6 combines with J gene TRBJ2-5; 9 bases agree with TRBD1. V gave up 4 bases and J gave up 4 bases; unmatched junction bases: 1. The CDR3 is made up of 13 amino acids. Germline lookup yields CDR1 SGHVS and CDR2 FNYEAQ. The CDR3 is CASSWGQGETQYF. In nucleotides, the CDR3 is TGTGCCAGCAGCTGGGGACAGGGAGAGACCCAGTACTTC.

The chain joins TRBV4-3 to TRBJ1-1, with a weak D call TRBD1 (6 bases). Germline CDR1 reads LGHNA; CDR2 reads YSLEER. Trimming stripped 6 bases from V and 3 bases from J, with 14 bases between. The CDR3 is 14 residues long. The CDR3 coding sequence is TGCGCCAGCAGTCTTCGAGGGGGGGACACTGAAGCTTTCTTT. This gives the protein CASSLRGGDTEAFF.

The V gene is TRBV19, the J gene TRBJ2-3; 8 bases line up with TRBD2. Trimming cost V 3 bases and J 5 bases; bases outside gene matches: 7. The CDR3 sequence is 15 residues long. CDR1 and CDR2 from the germline V gene are LNHDA and SQIVND (reference sequence). DNA for the CDR3: TGTGCCAGTAGTATCCCGGGGGCGGGGGGAGATACGCAGTATTTT. Translating gives CASSIPGAGGDTQYF.

The chain uses TRBV5-1 and TRBJ2-3; TRBD1 agrees at 7 bases. Germline CDR1 reads SGHRS; CDR2 reads YFSETQ. Losses at the gene ends were 2 bases for V and 0 bases for J; bases not matched to a gene: 6. This CDR3 region has 16 residues. In nucleotides, the CDR3 is TGCGCCAGCAGCTTAGGGACAGCGACTAGCACAGATACGCAGTATTTT. Amino acid sequence: CASSLGTATSTDTQYF.

This chain links TRBV18 with TRBJ2-3; 10 bases are a match to TRBD2. This CDR3 is 17 amino acids long. Germline CDR1 reads KGHSH; CDR2 reads LQKENI. The trim removed 6 bases at V and 4 bases at J, leaving 13 bases unmatched. The CDR3 bases are TGTGCCAGCTCTCACCGACTAGCGGGCCTTGGAGCAGATACGCAGTATTTT. Residues: CASSHRLAGLGADTQYF.

V and J are TRBV29-1 and TRBJ2-5, with TRBD2 matching over 7 bases. V was clipped by 4 bases and J by 7 bases; unmatched bases: 12. Germline assignment: CDR1 SQVTM and CDR2 ANQGSEA. This CDR3 region has 14 residues. The CDR3 protein is CSVGSSAGAGTQYF. DNA of the CDR3: TGCAGCGTTGGATCATCGGCGGGAGCGGGGACCCAGTACTTC.

This chain links TRBV5-1 with TRBJ1-1; 9 nucleotides match TRBD1. Trimming took 5 bases from V and 5 from J; bases not matched to a gene: 10. The CDR3 spans 15 residues. The V gene's germline CDR1 is SGHRS and CDR2 YFSETQ. CDR3 residues: CASSDGTGMGTEAFF. Here the CDR3 DNA reads TGCGCCAGCAGTGACGGGACAGGGATGGGGACTGAAGCTTTCTTT.

The chain recombines TRBV10-3 with TRBJ2-7; tentatively, D is TRBD1 (6 bases). Trimming stripped 6 bases from V and 2 bases from J, with 8 bases between. The germline V gene has CDR1 ENHRY and CDR2 SYGVKD. This CDR3 has 12 amino acids. CDR3 nucleotides: TGTGCCATCAGACAGGGCACCTACGAGCAGTACGTC. The encoded protein is CAIRQGTYEQYV.

This chain connects TRBV6-1 to TRBJ2-7, with 7 bases lining up with TRBD1. The V and J ends lost 10 bases and 2 bases, in that order; junction bases with no gene match: 5. The germline V gene has CDR1 MNHNS and CDR2 SASEGT. The CDR3 has 12 amino acids. The DNA for the CDR3 is TGTGCCACCTCCGGGACAGCCTACGAGCAGTACTTC. It translates to CATSGTAYEQYF.

The V and J genes are TRBV18 and TRBJ2-5; D is unresolved. Trimming stripped 6 bases from V and 2 bases from J, with 16 bases between. Germline V gene lookup returns CDR1 KGHSH and CDR2 LQKENI. The CDR3 consists of 15 residues. The CDR3 spells CASSFSRGSQETQYF. In DNA form, the CDR3 reads TGTGCCAGCTCCTTCTCTCGCGGTTCTCAAGAGACCCAGTACTTC.

CDR3 coding DNA: TGTGCCAGCAGCTTAGGGCTAGCTTTCTACGAGCAGTACTTC. Its translation: CASSLGLAFYEQYF. This sequence joins TRBV7-2 and TRBJ2-7; D is perhaps TRBD2 (5 bases). Trimming removed 1 base at V and 3 bases at J, with 10 bases between. The length of the CDR3 is 14 residues. Looked up from germline, CDR1 is SGHTA and CDR2 is FQGNSA. The full variable domain, rest sourced from reference TRBV7-2 and TRBJ2-7, is GAGVSQSPSNKVTEKGKDVELRCDPISGHTALYWYRQSLGQGLEFLIYFQGNSAPDKSGLPSDRFSAERTGGSVSTLTIQRTQQEDSAVYLCASSLGLAFYEQYFGPGTRLTVT.

This clone was seen a handful of times. This chain connects TRBV5-1 to TRBJ1-2; 7 nucleotides line up with TRBD1. J was trimmed by 6 bases and V by 4 bases; bases with no gene match: 6. The CDR3 runs to 13 residues. The germline V gene encodes CDR1 SGHRS and CDR2 YFSETQ. CDR3 in amino acids: CASSKGAVDGYTF. The CDR3 DNA is TGCGCCAGCAGCAAGGGGGCAGTTGATGGCTACACCTTC. Together with reference TRBV5-1 and TRBJ1-2, the CDR3 gives the full variable domain: KAGVTQTPRYLIKTRGQQVTLSCSPISGHRSVSWYQQTPGQGLQFLFEYFSETQRNKGNFPGRFSGRQFSNSRSEMNVSTLELGDSALYLCASSKGAVDGYTFGSGTRLTVV.

This chain joins TRBV7-2 and TRBJ2-4, with D possibly matching TRBD2 (5 bases). CDR3 length equals 17 residues. Germline values: CDR1 SGHTA, CDR2 FQGNSA. V was cut by 5 bases and J by 1 base, with 18 bases left in between. The CDR3 region is CASSIDSGNGAKNIQYF. Here the CDR3 DNA reads TGTGCCAGCAGCATAGACTCGGGGAACGGTGCCAAAAACATTCAGTACTTC.

The V and J genes are TRBV5-4 and TRBJ2-5; D not certain. This CDR3 is 17 amino acids long. Germline V gene lookup returns CDR1 SGHNT and CDR2 YYREEE (reference sequence). Deletions cut 0 bases from V and 0 bases from J, with 15 bases between. The CDR3 nucleotides read TGTGCCAGCAGCTTGGACTTGAGGAGCGTCAACCAAGAGACCCAGTACTTC. Translated, it gives CASSLDLRSVNQETQYF. Full variable domain (rest looked up from reference TRBV5-4 and TRBJ2-5): ETGVTQSPTHLIKTRGQQVTLRCSSQSGHNTVSWYQQALGQGPQFIFQYYREEENGRGNFPPRFSGLQFPNYSSELNVNALELDDSALYLCASSLDLRSVNQETQYFGPGTRLLVL.